These T cell receptor beta chains were read from a single sample in a study of blood T cell repertoires in COVID-19. Libraries were prepared by immunoSEQ multiplex PCR; TCRdb keeps only in-frame clonotypes and omits some of them. The sample contains about 180,000 clones, 80% to 90% of which appear only once. Sequenced: peripheral blood. These receptors all stem from a human donor with active or convalescent COVID-19. The donor label of this sample is uncertain. CDR3s include the opening cysteine and the closing phenylalanine or tryptophan. A D gene is named only where the DNA matches it firmly. Size is stated for part of the rows, as once, few or many counts, or as a class when the clone is expanded.

size	D	J	V	DNA	CDR3
few	TRBD2	TRBJ2-4	TRBV5-1	TGCGCCAGCAGCTTCCGCCTAGCGGGAGGCAAAAACATTCAGTACTTC	CASSFRLAGGKNIQYF
NA	NA	TRBJ2-6	TRBV3-1/TRBV3-2	TGTGCCAGCAGCCGCGGGTTTTCTGTCTCTGGGGCCAACGTCCTGACTTTC	CASSRGFSVSGANVLTF
once	NA	TRBJ2-7	TRBV3-1/TRBV3-2	TGTGCCAGCAGCCCCGGGGTAGTGTCCTACGAGCAGTACTTC	CASSPGVVSYEQYF
NA	TRBD1	TRBJ2-7	TRBV19	TGTGCCAGTAGTATAAGGGGGCGGGTCGAGCAGTACTTC	CASSIRGRVEQYF
NA	TRBD1	TRBJ2-5	TRBV19	TGTGCCAGTAGCCCTGACAGGGGAGAGACCCAGTACTTC	CASSPDRGETQYF
NA	NA	TRBJ2-5	TRBV30	TGTGCCTGGAGTGTATATAAAGAGACCCAGTACTTC	CAWSVYKETQYF
NA	NA	TRBJ2-5	TRBV5-4	TGTGCCAGCAGCTTGGAGGACTGGTCCGGAGAGACCCAGTACTTC	CASSLEDWSGETQYF
NA	NA	TRBJ1-1	TRBV12-5	TGTGCTAGTGGACCCTGGACACATGAAGCTTTCTTT	CASGPWTHEAFF
NA	TRBD1	TRBJ2-7	TRBV13	TGTGCCAGCAGCGGGGGACAGCAATACGAGCAGTACTTC	CASSGGQQYEQYF
NA	TRBD1	TRBJ1-1	TRBV12-5	TGTGCTAGTGGTTTGGTCGGGACAGGGGGAGCTTTCTTT	CASGLVGTGGAFF
NA	NA	TRBJ1-2	TRBV12-3/TRBV12-4	TGTGCCAGCAGGCGGGGGGGGGCTGGAGGCTACACCTTC	CASRRGGAGGYTF
NA	TRBD2	TRBJ2-4	TRBV7-2	TGTGCCAGCAGCTTAAATATACTAGCGGGGGGCAAAAACATTCAGTACTTC	CASSLNILAGGKNIQYF
NA	TRBD1	TRBJ1-1	TRBV6-5	TGTGCCAGCAGAATTACAGGGGGTGCTGAAGCTTTCTTT	CASRITGGAEAFF